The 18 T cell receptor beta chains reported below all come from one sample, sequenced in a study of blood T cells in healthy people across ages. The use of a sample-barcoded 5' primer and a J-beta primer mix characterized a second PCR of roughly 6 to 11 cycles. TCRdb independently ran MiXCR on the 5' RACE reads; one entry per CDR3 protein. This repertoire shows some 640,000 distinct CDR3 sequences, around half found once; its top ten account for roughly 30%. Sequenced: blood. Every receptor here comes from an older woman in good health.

The CDR3 nucleotides are TGTGCCAGCAGCGCCCCAGGGTCTAGCGACTTCCCAAGCTCCTACAATGAGCAGTTCTTC. It encodes CASSAPGSSDFPSSYNEQFF. The chain employs TRBV7-2 and TRBJ2-1; D is possibly TRBD2 (6 bases). Germline V gene lookup returns CDR1 SGHTA and CDR2 FQGNSA. V was trimmed by 5 bases and J by 0 bases, leaving 26 bases between them. The CDR3 runs 20 residues.

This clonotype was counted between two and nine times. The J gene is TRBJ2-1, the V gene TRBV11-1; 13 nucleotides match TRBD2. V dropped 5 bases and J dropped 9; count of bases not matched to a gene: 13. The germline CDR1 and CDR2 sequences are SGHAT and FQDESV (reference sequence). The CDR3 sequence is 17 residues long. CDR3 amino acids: CASSPFTSGRARGEQFF. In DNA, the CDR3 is TGTGCCAGCAGCCCCTTCACTAGCGGGAGGGCCCGGGGTGAGCAGTTCTTC. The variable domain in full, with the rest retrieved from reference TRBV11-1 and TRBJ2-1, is EAEVAQSPRYKITEKSQAVAFWCDPISGHATLYWYRQILGQGPELLVQFQDESVVDDSQLPKDRFSAERLKGVDSTLKIQPAELGDSAMYLCASSPFTSGRARGEQFFGPGTRLTVL.

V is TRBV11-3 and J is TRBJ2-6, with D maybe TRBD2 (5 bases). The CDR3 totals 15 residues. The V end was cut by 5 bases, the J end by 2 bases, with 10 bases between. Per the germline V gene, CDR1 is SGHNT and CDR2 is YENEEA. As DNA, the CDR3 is TGTGCCAGCAGCCACGAGGGAACTGGGGCCAACGTCCTGACTTTC. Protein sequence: CASSHEGTGANVLTF.

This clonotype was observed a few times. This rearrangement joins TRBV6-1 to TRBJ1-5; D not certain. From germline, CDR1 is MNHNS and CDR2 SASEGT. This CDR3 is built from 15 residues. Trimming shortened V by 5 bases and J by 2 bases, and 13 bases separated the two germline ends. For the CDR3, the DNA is TGTGCCAGCAGTCTGAGGGAGGGCGGCAATCAGCCCCAGCATTTT. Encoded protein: CASSLREGGNQPQHF.

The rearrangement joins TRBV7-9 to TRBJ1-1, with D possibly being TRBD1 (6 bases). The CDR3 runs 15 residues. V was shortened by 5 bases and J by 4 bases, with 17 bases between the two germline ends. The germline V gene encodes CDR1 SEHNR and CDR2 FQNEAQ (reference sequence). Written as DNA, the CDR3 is TGTGCCAGCAGCCCGAGCAGGGGAGAGGCCACTGAAGCTTTCTTT. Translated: CASSPSRGEATEAFF.

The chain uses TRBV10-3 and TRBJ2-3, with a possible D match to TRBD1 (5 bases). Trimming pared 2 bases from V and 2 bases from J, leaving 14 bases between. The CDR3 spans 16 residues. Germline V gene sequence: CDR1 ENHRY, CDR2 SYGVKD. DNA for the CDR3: TGTGCCATCAGTGAGCTTTCAGGGTCTGACACAGATACGCAGTATTTT. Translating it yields CAISELSGSDTDTQYF.

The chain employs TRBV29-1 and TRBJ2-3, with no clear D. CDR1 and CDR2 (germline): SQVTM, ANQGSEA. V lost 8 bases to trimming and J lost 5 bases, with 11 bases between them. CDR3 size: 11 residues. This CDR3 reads CSPAIGDTQYF. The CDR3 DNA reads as TGCAGCCCGGCAATTGGAGATACGCAGTATTTT.

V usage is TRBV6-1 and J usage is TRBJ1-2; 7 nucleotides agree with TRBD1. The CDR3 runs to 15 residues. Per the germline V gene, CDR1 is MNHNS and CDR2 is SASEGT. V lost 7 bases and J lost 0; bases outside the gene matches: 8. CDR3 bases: TGTGCCAGCACCAGACAGGGCATCACTAACTATGGCTACACCTTC. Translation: CASTRQGITNYGYTF.

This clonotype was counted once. In nucleotides, the CDR3 is TGCAGTGCTAGCGATCCTTGGGCGGGAGGACTCTACGATGAGCAGTACTTC. This translates into CSASDPWAGGLYDEQYF. The V gene is TRBV20-1, the J gene TRBJ2-7; 8 nucleotides align to TRBD2. V dropped 3 bases and J dropped 7; count of bases not matched to a gene: 20. This CDR3 comprises 17 residues. CDR1 is DFQATT, CDR2 SNEGSKA, per germline (reference sequence).

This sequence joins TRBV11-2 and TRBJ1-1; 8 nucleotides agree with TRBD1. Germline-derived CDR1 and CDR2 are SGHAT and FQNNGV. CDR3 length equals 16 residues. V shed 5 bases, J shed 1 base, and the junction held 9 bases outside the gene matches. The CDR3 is CASSPRTGRGNTEAFF. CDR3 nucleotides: TGTGCCAGCAGCCCACGGACAGGGCGGGGGAACACTGAAGCTTTCTTT. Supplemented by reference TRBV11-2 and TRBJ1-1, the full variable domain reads EAGVAQSPRYKIIEKRQSVAFWCNPISGHATLYWYQQILGQGPKLLIQFQNNGVVDDSQLPKDRFSAERLKGVDSTLKIQPAKLEDSAVYLCASSPRTGRGNTEAFFGQGTRLTVV.

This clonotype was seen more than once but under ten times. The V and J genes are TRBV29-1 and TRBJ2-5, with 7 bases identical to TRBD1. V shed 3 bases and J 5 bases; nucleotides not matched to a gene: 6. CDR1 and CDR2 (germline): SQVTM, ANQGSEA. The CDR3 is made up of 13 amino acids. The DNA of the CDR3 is TGCAGCGTTGACGGACAGGATCGGGAGACCCAGTACTTC. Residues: CSVDGQDRETQYF.

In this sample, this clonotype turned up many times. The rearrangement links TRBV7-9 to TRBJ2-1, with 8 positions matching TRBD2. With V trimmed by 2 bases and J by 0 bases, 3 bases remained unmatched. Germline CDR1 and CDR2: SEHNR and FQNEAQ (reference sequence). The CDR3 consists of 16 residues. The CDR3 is CASSLSLAGSYNEQFF. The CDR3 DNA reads TGTGCCAGCAGCTTATCGCTAGCGGGCTCCTACAATGAGCAGTTCTTC.

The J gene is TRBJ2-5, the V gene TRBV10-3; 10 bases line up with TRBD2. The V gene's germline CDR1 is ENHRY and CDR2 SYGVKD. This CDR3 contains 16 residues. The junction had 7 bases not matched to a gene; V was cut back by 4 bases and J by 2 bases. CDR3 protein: CAISGRVAGGQETQYF. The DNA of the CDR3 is TGTGCCATCAGTGGAAGGGTAGCGGGGGGTCAAGAGACCCAGTACTTC.

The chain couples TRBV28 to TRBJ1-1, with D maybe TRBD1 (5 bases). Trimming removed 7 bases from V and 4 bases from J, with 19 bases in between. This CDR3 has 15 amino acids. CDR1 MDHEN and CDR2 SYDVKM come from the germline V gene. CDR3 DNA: TGTGCCAGCACAAAAAGCCGCGACAGCCGCACTGAAGCTTTCTTT. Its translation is CASTKSRDSRTEAFF. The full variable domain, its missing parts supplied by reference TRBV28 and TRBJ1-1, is DVKVTQSSRYLVKRTGEKVFLECVQDMDHENMFWYRQDPGLGLRLIYFSYDVKMKEKGDIPEGYSVSREKKERFSLILESASTNQTSMYLCASTKSRDSRTEAFFGQGTRLTVV.

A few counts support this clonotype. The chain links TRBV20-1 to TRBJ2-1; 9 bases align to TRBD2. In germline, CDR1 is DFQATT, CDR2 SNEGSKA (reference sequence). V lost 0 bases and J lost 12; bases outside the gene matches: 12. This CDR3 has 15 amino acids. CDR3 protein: CSAREVGSRGGVQFF. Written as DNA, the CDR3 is TGCAGTGCTAGAGAGGTCGGATCACGCGGGGGGGTGCAGTTCTTC.

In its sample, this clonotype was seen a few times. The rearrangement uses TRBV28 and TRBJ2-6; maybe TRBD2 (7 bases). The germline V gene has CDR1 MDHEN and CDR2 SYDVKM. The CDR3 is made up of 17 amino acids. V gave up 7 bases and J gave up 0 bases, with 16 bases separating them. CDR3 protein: CASTEWGGFSGANVLTF. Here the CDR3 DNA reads TGTGCCAGCACCGAATGGGGGGGCTTCTCTGGGGCCAACGTCCTGACTTTC.

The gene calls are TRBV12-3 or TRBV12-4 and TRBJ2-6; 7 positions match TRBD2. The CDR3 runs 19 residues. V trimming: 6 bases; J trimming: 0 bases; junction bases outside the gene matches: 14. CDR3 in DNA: TGTGCCAGCAGATACGAAATGGGGGGGTATAGCTCTGGGGCCAACGTCCTGACTTTC. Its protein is CASRYEMGGYSSGANVLTF.

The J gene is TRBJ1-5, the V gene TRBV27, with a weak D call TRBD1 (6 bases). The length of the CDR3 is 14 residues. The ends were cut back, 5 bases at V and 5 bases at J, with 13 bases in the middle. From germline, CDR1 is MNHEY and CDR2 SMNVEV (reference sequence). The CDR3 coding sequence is TGTGCCAGCAGTCCAAACAACAGGGATCAGCCCCAGCATTTT. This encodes CASSPNNRDQPQHF.